The text below deals with one T cell receptor (beta chain). The data derive from a study of shared clonotypes between healthy human individuals. V was clipped by 6 bases and J by 2 bases; unmatched bases: 6. CDR3 size: 14 residues. Germline CDR1 and CDR2: MNHEY and SMNVEV (reference sequence). Unsorted PBMC DNA went through sequencing on ten immunoSEQ deep assay plates. The table came from immunoSEQ multiplex PCR; TCRdb's copy has only in-frame clones and leaves some out. Of fewer than 550,000 clones in the sample, over 60% were seen once. Donors were Caucasian adults residing in Nashville, Tennessee, USA. It was some 96 million PBMCs that unsorted samples used for genomic DNA.

V is TRBV27 and J is TRBJ2-7; 8 nucleotides align to TRBD1. The source material was PBMCs. This clonotype was sampled from a woman between 35 and 50 years old in good health. Some clones in this sample may be carry-over from other donors' samples. The DNA of the CDR3 is TGTGCCAGCAGACCGACAGGGGTCCCCTACGAGCAGTACTTC. Protein product: CASRPTGVPYEQYF.